The clone carrying this T cell receptor beta chain was seen only a few times. Its antigen is undetermined. Trimming took 4 bases from V and 2 from J, leaving 18 bases between them. Per germline, CDR1 SGHVS and CDR2 FQNEAQ. CDR3 length equals 17 residues. This entry belongs to a study of response to subunit inactivated influenza vaccine. Study-level points and caveats: Researchers suggested that each seasonal influenza vaccination recruits few new T cells.

TCRdb itself ran the RT-PCR reads through MiXCR, one entry per CDR3 protein. The sample contains some 480,000 distinct CDR3 sequences, 9.5% to 13% of which appear only once. The source was PBMCs from blood, collected roughly 48 days after vaccination. J is TRBJ1-3 and V is TRBV7-8; D unresolved. The receptor comes from a man aged 45-65 years who received an inactivated influenza vaccine. CDR3 in amino acids: CASSSGVGFEPGNTIYF. The CDR3 nucleotides are TGTGCCAGCAGCTCCGGGGTAGGGTTTGAACCTGGAAACACCATATATTTT.